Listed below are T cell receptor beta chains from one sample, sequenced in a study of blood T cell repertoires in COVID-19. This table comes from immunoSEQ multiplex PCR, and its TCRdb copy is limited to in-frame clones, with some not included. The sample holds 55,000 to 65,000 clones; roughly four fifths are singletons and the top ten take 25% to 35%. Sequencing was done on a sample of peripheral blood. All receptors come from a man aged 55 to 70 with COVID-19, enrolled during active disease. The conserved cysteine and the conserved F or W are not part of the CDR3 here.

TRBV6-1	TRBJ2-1	ASSENMAGAYNEQF
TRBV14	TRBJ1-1	ASSLGGVPEAF
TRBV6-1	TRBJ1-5	ASSESGDQPQH
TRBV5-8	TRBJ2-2	ASRSGVETGELF
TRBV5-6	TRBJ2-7	ASSFRDFTYEQY
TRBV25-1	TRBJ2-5	ASSEYTGIQETQY
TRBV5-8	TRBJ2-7	ASSFGRSRSEQY
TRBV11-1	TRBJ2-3	ASSLAGWGGSDTQY
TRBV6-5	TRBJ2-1	ASSRPSASNNEQF
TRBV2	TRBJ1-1	ASRESRGPESEAF
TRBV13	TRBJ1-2	ASSPGDQRKNYGYT
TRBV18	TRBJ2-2	ASSRDRTNTGELF
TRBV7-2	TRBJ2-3	ASTLGGPTDTQY
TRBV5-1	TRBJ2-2	ASSFGSGLAGAQTGELF
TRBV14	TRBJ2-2	ASSHLRTSSEAIDTGELF
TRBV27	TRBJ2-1	ASSLVGSSGPNEQF
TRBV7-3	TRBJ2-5	ASSLCHRVAGAETQY
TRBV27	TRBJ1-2	ASSLQGRRAGYT